This T cell receptor (beta chain) was sequenced during a study of breast tumors, draining lymph nodes, adjacent tissues. Regarding the study as a whole: Findings are consistent with lymph node origin and intratumoral expansion of most tumor T cells.

The CDR3 covers 11 residues. Germline values: CDR1 SNHLY, CDR2 FYNNEI. Trimming cost V 5 bases and J 10 bases, with 11 bases left between them. Breast cancer patients provided tissue from their axillary draining lymph nodes. TCRdb re-called the multiplex PCR reads through MiXCR, storing one row per CDR3 protein. Of 80,000 to 130,000 distinct CDR3 sequences in the sample, approximately 22% were seen once. On this clonotype: What it binds is not known.

The specimen sequenced was axillary lymph node tissue. The chain couples TRBV2 to TRBJ1-2; D remains ambiguous. The source is a female donor with breast cancer. Some clones in this sample may be carry-over from other donors' samples. The CDR3 reads CASSFYSHYTF. CDR3 sequence (DNA): TGTGCCAGCAGTTTTTACAGCCACTACACCTTC.